This TCR beta chain appears in the sequencing data of a study of siplizumab effects on memory and regulatory T cells. Findings of the study overall: The study found that siplizumab significantly reduced alloreactive sequences traceable to unstimulated CD4+ memory cells.

V lost 1 base to trimming and J lost 10 bases, with 11 bases between them. Germline V CDR1 and CDR2: SGHVS, FNYEAQ. The CDR3 loop spans 14 amino acids. Each sample had about 100,000 TCR templates assayed. Some clones are missing from TCRdb's copy, which holds only in-frame ones; the method was immunoSEQ multiplex PCR. The repertoire holds about 120,000 clones, about 94% seen once, with around 1.7% in the top ten. Notes on this clone: The antigen is not known.

The V gene is TRBV7-6, the J gene TRBJ1-6, with D uncertain. The clonotype comes from a human donor in good health. Sequenced material: non-Treg CD4+ T cells sorted from blood. The DNA of the CDR3 is TGTGCCAGCAGCTTAGTTGGGAAAAACTCACCCCTCCACTTT. It is translated as CASSLVGKNSPLHF.